This T cell receptor (beta chain) emerged from a study of shared clonotypes between healthy human individuals. Assay: immunoSEQ multiplex PCR; the TCRdb copy retains only in-frame clones and omits some. The data contain some 790,000 clones, approximately 72% of them singletons. Trimming took 5 bases from V and 3 from J, leaving 26 bases between them. This CDR3 contains 19 residues. Germline values: CDR1 SGHVS, CDR2 FQNEAQ. On this clone itself: Antigen unknown.

Donors, healthy HIV-negative adults, lacked recent acute infections or vaccinations. CD4+ cells were split into CD45RA+ naive and CD45RA-negative memory subsets. Study-level findings and limits: Larger estimated richness was generally seen in naive subsets than in memory subsets.

The rearrangement uses TRBV7-8 and TRBJ2-1, with D possibly being TRBD1 or TRBD2 (5 bases each). The sequenced material came from memory CD4+ T cells sorted from blood. Sample subset: CD45RA-negative fraction. This clonotype originated in a woman aged 25 to 39 in good health. Here the CDR3 reads CASSSAHRLSGPSYNEQFF. DNA of the CDR3: TGTGCCAGCAGCAGCGCCCATAGACTATCGGGACCGAGCTACAATGAGCAGTTCTTC.